Following are 27 T cell receptor beta chains from one sample sequenced in a study of shared clonotypes between healthy human individuals. The repertoire was sequenced with immunoSEQ multiplex PCR; TCRdb's copy has only in-frame clones and lacks some. The sample has 2 million to 2.5 million clones, less than 95% seen once. Sequencing was carried out using naive CD4+ T cells from PBMCs. Sample subset: CD45RA+ positively selected. The receptors were gathered from a young man in good health. Some clones in this sample may be carry-over from other donors' samples.

The chain has TRBV28 and TRBJ2-1, with 8 nucleotides matching TRBD1. The germline gives CDR1 MDHEN, CDR2 SYDVKM. The CDR3 is 15 residues long. The V gene end was trimmed by 6 bases and the J gene end by 7 bases; junction bases not matched to a gene: 11. CDR3 nucleotide sequence: TGTGCCAGCAGAAGACAGGGGAGTAGATGGAATGAGCAGTTCTTC. This codes for CASRRQGSRWNEQFF.

The chain combines TRBV16 with TRBJ2-3; D remains ambiguous. The CDR3 has 12 amino acids. Germline CDR1 and CDR2: KGHSY and FQNENV. Trimming cost V 3 bases and J 4 bases, with 5 bases left between them. CDR3 sequence (DNA): TGTGCCAGCAGCCAGTTAGCAGATACGCAGTATTTT. Translated, it gives CASSQLADTQYF.

V gene TRBV6-1 combines with J gene TRBJ1-2; TRBD1 might be the D (5 bases). Germline CDR1 and CDR2: MNHNS and SASEGT. V lost 6 bases and J lost 6, with 14 bases in between. The length of the CDR3 is 13 residues. CDR3 nucleotide sequence: TGTGCCAGCAGACCTCATGGGGGGGATGGCTACACCTTC. Protein product: CASRPHGGDGYTF.

This chain links TRBV9 with TRBJ2-1; maybe TRBD1 (6 bases). In germline, CDR1 is SGDLS, CDR2 YYNGEE. The CDR3 is 16 residues long. Between the trimmed V and J ends, which lost 4 bases and 0 bases, there was a span of 14 bases. CDR3 nucleotides: TGTGCCAGCAGCACAACGGGACAAGCCTCCTACAATGAGCAGTTCTTC. This translates into CASSTTGQASYNEQFF.

The CDR3 region has the DNA TGTGCCAGCAGCCACGACAGGGGGGGAACCTACGAGCAGTACTTC. It codes for CASSHDRGGTYEQYF. V usage is TRBV4-2 and J usage is TRBJ2-7, with 9 bases lining up with TRBD1. V was clipped by 3 bases and J by 2 bases; unmatched bases: 5. The CDR3 runs to 15 residues. Germline CDR1 and CDR2: LGHNA and YNFKEQ.

Note on this clone: Other DNA sequences from this sample encode an identical CDR3 as well. This chain joins TRBV5-1 and TRBJ1-1; D is undetermined. This CDR3 is built from 13 residues. Germline CDR1 SGHRS, CDR2 YFSETQ. V was shortened by 0 bases and J by 4 bases, with 7 bases between the two germline ends. CDR3 sequence (DNA): TGCGCCAGCAGCTTGGATTTGGGCACTGAAGCTTTCTTT. Its protein product is CASSLDLGTEAFF.

The chain is built from TRBV28 and TRBJ2-7, with 7 bases matching TRBD1. Germline-derived CDR1 and CDR2 are MDHEN and SYDVKM. With V trimmed by 7 bases and J by 2 bases, 8 bases remained unmatched. The CDR3 covers 14 residues. The chain's CDR3 is CASIPTGTAYEQYF. The CDR3 DNA reads TGTGCCAGCATTCCGACAGGGACCGCCTACGAGCAGTACTTC.

A word on this clone: The sample has other DNA sequences that encode this CDR3 too. The chain employs TRBV18 and TRBJ1-3; TRBD1 agrees at 9 bases. V lost 3 bases to trimming and J lost 1 base; unmatched junction nucleotides: 4. CDR1 KGHSH and CDR2 LQKENI come from the germline V gene. The CDR3 totals 16 residues. The CDR3 spells CASSPPGTGSGNTIYF. The DNA for the CDR3 is TGTGCCAGCTCACCGCCCGGGACAGGGTCTGGAAACACCATATATTTT.

The chain links TRBV7-3 to TRBJ2-6; 11 nucleotides line up with TRBD1. CDR3 size: 18 residues. V lost 4 bases to trimming and J lost 1 base; unmatched junction nucleotides: 6. Germline CDR1 and CDR2: SGHTA and FQGTGA. CDR3 in amino acids: CASSSGTGGLSGANVLTF. CDR3 DNA sequence: TGTGCCAGCAGCTCCGGGACAGGGGGATTATCTGGGGCCAACGTCCTGACTTTC.

The table lists this clone with a few counts. Other DNA variants within this sample encode the same CDR3. The chain recombines TRBV5-6 with TRBJ1-1; a possible D gene is TRBD1 (6 bases). Per germline, CDR1 SGHDT and CDR2 YYEEEE. The CDR3 runs 11 residues. The ends were cut back, 5 bases at V and 8 bases at J, with 10 bases in the middle. The CDR3 nucleotides are TGTGCCAGCAGTCGGACAGAAGAAGCTTTCTTT. Residues: CASSRTEEAFF.

The rearrangement joins TRBV7-9 to TRBJ2-1; D gene ambiguous. The V gene lost 2 bases and the J gene lost 5 bases, with 10 bases spanning the gap. The CDR3 has 14 residues. Germline values: CDR1 SEHNR, CDR2 FQNEAQ (reference sequence). As DNA, the CDR3 is TGTGCCAGCAGCTTAAATCAGGCCAACAATGAGCAGTTCTTC. Its translation is CASSLNQANNEQFF.

The chain links TRBV18 to TRBJ1-1; D is undetermined. V shed 2 bases and J shed 0 bases, with 10 bases lying between them. The CDR3 spans 15 residues. Germline CDR1 KGHSH, CDR2 LQKENI. CDR3 sequence (DNA): TGTGCCAGCTCACCAGGGCACGCGGTGAACACTGAAGCTTTCTTT. Translation gives CASSPGHAVNTEAFF.

This clone was found a few times. Other nucleotide sequences from this sample produce the same CDR3. The chain uses TRBV28 and TRBJ1-1; TRBD1 matches 7 bases. Looked up from germline, CDR1 is MDHEN and CDR2 is SYDVKM. CDR3 size: 12 residues. J gave up 5 bases and V 6 bases, and 3 bases lay outside the gene matches. The CDR3 DNA sequence: TGTGCCAGCAGGAGGACAGGTACTGAAGCTTTCTTT. Amino acid sequence: CASRRTGTEAFF.

The chain carries TRBV2 and TRBJ2-2; 8 bases match TRBD1. Looked up from germline, CDR1 is SNHLY and CDR2 is FYNNEI. The trim removed 6 bases at V and 7 bases at J, leaving 7 bases unmatched. The CDR3 runs to 14 residues. CDR3 loop: CASSTTGGGGELFF. The CDR3 nucleotides read TGTGCCAGCAGCACAACAGGGGGTGGCGGGGAGCTGTTTTTT.

The J gene is TRBJ2-1, the V gene TRBV7-3; D is perhaps TRBD2 (5 bases). The germline V and J ends were trimmed by 4 bases and 7 bases, with 20 bases remaining between them. The germline V gene has CDR1 SGHTA and CDR2 FQGTGA. The CDR3 spans 16 residues. CDR3: CASSSPVLGGWNEQFF. The CDR3 DNA reads TGTGCCAGCAGCTCGCCCGTCTTAGGAGGCTGGAATGAGCAGTTCTTC.

Concerning this clone: In the same sample, other DNA sequences code for this CDR3. The gene calls are TRBV28 and TRBJ1-2; D not resolved. Trimming stripped 5 bases from V and 5 bases from J, with 9 bases between. In germline, CDR1 is MDHEN, CDR2 SYDVKM. The CDR3 covers 12 residues. The CDR3 DNA sequence: TGTGCCAGCAGTCTCTCCCTGTATGGCTACACCTTC. This encodes CASSLSLYGYTF.

The chain employs TRBV27 and TRBJ2-7; the D gene could be TRBD1 or TRBD2 (5 bases each). V gave up 2 bases and J gave up 0 bases, with 14 bases separating them. The CDR3 length is 16 residues. Germline V CDR1 and CDR2: MNHEY, SMNVEV (reference sequence). CDR3 loop: CASSLKGPILSYEQYF. The CDR3 region has the DNA TGTGCCAGCAGTTTAAAGGGACCCATTCTCTCCTACGAGCAGTACTTC.

The V gene is TRBV5-6, the J gene TRBJ2-7, with D unclear. Germline V gene data show CDR1 as SGHDT and CDR2 as YYEEEE. Deletions cut 4 bases from V and 2 bases from J, with 10 bases between. This CDR3 comprises 13 residues. CDR3 sequence reads: CASSMGRAYEQYF. In nucleotides, the CDR3 is TGTGCCAGCAGCATGGGCCGGGCCTACGAGCAGTACTTC.

The V and J genes are TRBV4-3 and TRBJ2-7; D remains ambiguous. Germline values: CDR1 LGHNA, CDR2 YSLEER. V was clipped by 0 bases and J by 3 bases, with 6 bases between them. This CDR3 comprises 13 residues. In nucleotides, the CDR3 is TGCGCCAGCAGCCAAGATGGGGACTACGAGCAGTACTTC. Translating it yields CASSQDGDYEQYF.

For this clone: Additional DNA sequences in this sample encode the identical CDR3. The genes are TRBV4-2 and TRBJ2-3; the match to TRBD2 covers 10 bases. V lost 1 base to trimming and J lost 5 bases; unmatched junction nucleotides: 6. Germline V gene lookup returns CDR1 LGHNA and CDR2 YNFKEQ. The CDR3 length is 16 residues. CDR3 sequence (DNA): TGTGCCAGCAGCCAAGGGCTAGCGGGAGTGGTAGATACGCAGTATTTT. Translated: CASSQGLAGVVDTQYF.

V gene TRBV10-2 combines with J gene TRBJ2-3, with 9 bases lining up with TRBD2. Germline V CDR1 and CDR2: WSHSY, SAAADI. The CDR3 has 14 amino acids. Trimming removed 7 bases from V and 0 bases from J; junction bases left unmatched: 2. This CDR3 is CASILAGSTDTQYF. In DNA, the CDR3 is TGCGCCAGCATACTAGCGGGTAGCACAGATACGCAGTATTTT.

The rearrangement uses TRBV2 and TRBJ1-1, with 7 nucleotides matching TRBD1. Germline V gene sequence: CDR1 SNHLY, CDR2 FYNNEI. The CDR3 runs 14 residues. V lost 7 bases and J lost 0; bases outside the gene matches: 5. In DNA form, the CDR3 reads TGTGCCAGCACTGAGGGGGCTGTGAACACTGAAGCTTTCTTT. Its protein product is CASTEGAVNTEAFF.

Regarding this clone: This CDR3 is also generated by other DNA sequences in the sample. The genes are TRBV10-3 and TRBJ2-5; no firm D call. Germline V CDR1 and CDR2: ENHRY, SYGVKD. The CDR3 spans 12 residues. Trimming stripped 4 bases from V and 5 bases from J, with 8 bases between. The chain's CDR3 is CAISVGRETQYF. CDR3 DNA: TGTGCCATCAGTGTAGGCCGGGAGACCCAGTACTTC.

The rearrangement links TRBV5-4 to TRBJ2-3; 8 bases are shared with TRBD2. V shed 4 bases and J 5 bases; nucleotides not matched to a gene: 6. Germline V CDR1 and CDR2: SGHNT, YYREEE (reference sequence). CDR3 length equals 14 residues. The CDR3 loop is CASSPPLAGDTQYF. The CDR3 bases are TGTGCCAGCAGCCCCCCCCTAGCGGGAGATACGCAGTATTTT.

J is TRBJ2-3 and V is TRBV28, with 8 bases that match TRBD2. The V gene's germline CDR1 is MDHEN and CDR2 SYDVKM. Trimming at V came to 6 bases and at J to 2 bases, leaving 7 bases not matched to a gene. This CDR3 has 15 residues. The CDR3 region is CASSTGTRNTDTQYF. The CDR3 coding sequence is TGTGCCAGCAGCACCGGGACTAGAAACACAGATACGCAGTATTTT. The variable domain in full, completed from reference TRBV28 and TRBJ2-3, reads DVKVTQSSRYLVKRTGEKVFLECVQDMDHENMFWYRQDPGLGLRLIYFSYDVKMKEKGDIPEGYSVSREKKERFSLILESASTNQTSMYLCASSTGTRNTDTQYFGPGTRLTVL.

The J gene is TRBJ1-3, the V gene TRBV2; D call uncertain. Germline V gene data show CDR1 as SNHLY and CDR2 as FYNNEI. This CDR3 has 15 amino acids. Trimming left V 1 base short and J 0 bases short, with 7 bases between. CDR3 loop: CASSEEGISGNTIYF. In DNA, the CDR3 is TGTGCCAGCAGTGAAGAAGGAATCTCTGGAAACACCATATATTTT.

The chain carries TRBV5-8 and TRBJ2-1, with 8 positions matching TRBD1. From germline, CDR1 is SGHTS and CDR2 YDEGEE. The CDR3 loop spans 16 amino acids. With 2 bases clipped from V and 4 bases from J, the junction kept 8 bases outside the gene matches. CDR3 DNA: TGTGCCAGCAGCTTCCGACAGGGGACGCCATACAATGAGCAGTTCTTC. As protein: CASSFRQGTPYNEQFF.